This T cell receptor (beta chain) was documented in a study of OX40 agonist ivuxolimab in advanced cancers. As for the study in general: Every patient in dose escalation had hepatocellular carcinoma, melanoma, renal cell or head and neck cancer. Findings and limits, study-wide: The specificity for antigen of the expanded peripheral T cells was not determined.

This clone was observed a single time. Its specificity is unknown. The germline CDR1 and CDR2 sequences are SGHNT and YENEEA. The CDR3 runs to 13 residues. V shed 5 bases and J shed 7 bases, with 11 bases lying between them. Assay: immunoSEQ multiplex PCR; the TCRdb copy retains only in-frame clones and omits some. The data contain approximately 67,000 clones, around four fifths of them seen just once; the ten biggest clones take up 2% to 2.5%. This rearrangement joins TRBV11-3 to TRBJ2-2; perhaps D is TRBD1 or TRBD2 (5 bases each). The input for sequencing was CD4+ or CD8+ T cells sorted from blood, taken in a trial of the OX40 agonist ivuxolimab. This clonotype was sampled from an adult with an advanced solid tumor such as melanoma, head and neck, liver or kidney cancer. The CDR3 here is CASSAVGVGELFF. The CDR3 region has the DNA TGTGCCAGCAGCGCCGTGGGGGTCGGGGAGCTGTTTTTT. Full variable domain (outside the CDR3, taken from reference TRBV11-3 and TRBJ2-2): EAGVVQSPRYKIIEKKQPVAFWCNPISGHNTLYWYLQNLGQGPELLIRYENEEAVDDSQLPKDRFSAERLKGVDSTLKIQPAELGDSAVYLCASSAVGVGELFFGEGSRLTVL.